The rows below give T cell receptor beta chains drawn from one sample of a study of blood T cell repertoires in COVID-19. Generated by immunoSEQ multiplex PCR, the TCRdb table keeps only in-frame clones and is missing some. The sample records some 400,000 clones, around 87% being singletons. The source material was peripheral blood. The source of these receptors is a young man with active or convalescent COVID-19. CDR3s include the opening cysteine and the closing phenylalanine or tryptophan.

j_call	v_call	cdr3_aa
TRBJ1-3	TRBV27	CASSLSMDNGNTIYF
TRBJ2-7	TRBV14	CASSHSSSEQYF
TRBJ1-1	TRBV11-3	CASSPGTGRNTEAFF
TRBJ2-7	TRBV14	CASSRGQGLSYEQYF
TRBJ1-5	TRBV30	CAWSRTGGNQPQHF
TRBJ2-1	TRBV6-2/TRBV6-3	CASSFTTSQRTNNEQFF
TRBJ1-2	TRBV9	CASSVAPGQGSYGYTF
TRBJ2-7	TRBV4-1	CASSQATSREQYF
TRBJ1-5	TRBV7-2	CASSPSGKARSNQPQHF
TRBJ1-3	TRBV3-1/TRBV3-2	CASSHQGGNTIYF
TRBJ1-1	TRBV28	CASSSGGPVTEAFF
TRBJ2-7	TRBV5-4	CASSLGTTGPYEQYF
TRBJ2-1	TRBV12-5	CASGLVLGAKSSYNEQFF
TRBJ2-7	TRBV10-3	CAIRSGESYEQYF
TRBJ1-5	TRBV3-1/TRBV3-2	CASSQDSNQPQHF
TRBJ1-5	TRBV6-1	CASSEGADNQPQHF
TRBJ1-6	TRBV10-2	CASRNRQGDSPLHF
TRBJ1-2	TRBV5-1	CASSLYAGITNYGYTF
TRBJ2-7	TRBV7-2	CASSLARDRVNEQYF
TRBJ1-1	TRBV19	CASSMPHRGTEAFF
TRBJ2-7	TRBV6-6	CASRQPRTGEQYF
TRBJ1-1	TRBV19	CASLRYTEAFF
TRBJ2-1	TRBV6-5	CASTRGGESEQFF
TRBJ1-2	TRBV12-3/TRBV12-4	CASSLTGRYGYTF
TRBJ2-7	TRBV4-1	CASSLRQGRDEQYF
TRBJ2-1	TRBV5-1	CASSLATGVIDNEQFF
TRBJ1-6	TRBV11-2	CASKGQGRTYNSPLHF
TRBJ1-3	TRBV13	CASSPRQAGNTIYF
TRBJ1-1	TRBV29-1	CTGRGMNTEAFF
TRBJ1-3	TRBV14	CASSQRPVRAGNTIYF
TRBJ2-7	TRBV6-2/TRBV6-3	CASSFTGGPWEQYF
TRBJ1-3	TRBV15	CATSPGRSGNTIYF
TRBJ1-2	TRBV9	CASSVGQGIRRRDGYTF
TRBJ1-1	TRBV4-3	CASSQVVVNTEAFF
TRBJ1-2	TRBV10-3	CAISESRDSYGYTF
TRBJ2-7	TRBV5-1	CASSFPGQGVYEQYF
TRBJ2-1	TRBV5-1	CASSLPLMGQGAYNEQFF